This T cell receptor (beta chain) appears in the sequencing data of a study of blood T cell repertoires in COVID-19. As for the study in general: The samples span acute and convalescent COVID-19 from the United States, Italy and Spain. Sample material is recorded as cDNA or gDNA derived from T cells, B-cell-depleted T cells, or PBMCs.

The CDR3 is 13 residues long. Germline CDR1 and CDR2: MNHEY and SVGAGI. Trimming stripped 6 bases from V and 1 base from J, with 6 bases between. Original handling: Quantification of nucleated cells was approximated via reference gene primer amplification. Repertoires were generated with immunoSEQ multiplex PCR, while TCRdb's copy carries only in-frame clones and drops some. The V and J calls and clone size come from that table; D and trimming were worked out from the DNA. The data hold over 50,000 clones, with roughly 90% observed a single time. The chain is built from TRBV6-5 and TRBJ2-2; tentatively, D is TRBD1 (5 bases). Sequencing input: peripheral blood. The sequence derives from a human donor with active COVID-19. The donor label of this sample is uncertain. The CDR3 sequence is CASRTENTGELFF. In nucleotides, the CDR3 is TGTGCCAGCAGGACAGAGAACACCGGGGAGCTGTTTTTT.